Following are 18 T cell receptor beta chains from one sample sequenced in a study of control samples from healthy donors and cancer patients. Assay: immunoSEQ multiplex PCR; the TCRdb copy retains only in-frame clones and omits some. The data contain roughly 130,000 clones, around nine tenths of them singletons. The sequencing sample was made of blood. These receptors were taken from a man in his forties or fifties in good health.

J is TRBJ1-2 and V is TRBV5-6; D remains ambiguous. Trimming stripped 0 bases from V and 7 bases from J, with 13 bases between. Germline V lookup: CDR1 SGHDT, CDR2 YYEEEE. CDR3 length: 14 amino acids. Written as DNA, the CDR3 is TGTGCCAGCAGCTTGGTAGTCGACGATCCTGGCTACACCTTC. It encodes CASSLVVDDPGYTF.

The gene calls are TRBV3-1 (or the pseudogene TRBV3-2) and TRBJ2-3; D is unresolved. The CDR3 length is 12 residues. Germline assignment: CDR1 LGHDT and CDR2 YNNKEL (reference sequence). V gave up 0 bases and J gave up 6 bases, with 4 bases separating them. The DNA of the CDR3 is TGTGCCAGCAGCCAAGATTTGGATACGCAGTATTTT. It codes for CASSQDLDTQYF.

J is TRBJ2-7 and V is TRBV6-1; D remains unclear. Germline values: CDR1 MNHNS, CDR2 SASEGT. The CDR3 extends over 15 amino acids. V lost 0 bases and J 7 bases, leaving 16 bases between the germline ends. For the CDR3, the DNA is TGTGCCAGCAGTGAAGCGCGCCCGGTAGAAGGTGAGCAGTACTTC. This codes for CASSEARPVEGEQYF.

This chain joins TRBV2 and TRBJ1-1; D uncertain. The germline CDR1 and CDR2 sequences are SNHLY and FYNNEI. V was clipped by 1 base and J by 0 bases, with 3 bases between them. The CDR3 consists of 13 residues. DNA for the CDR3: TGTGCCAGCAGTGAAGAGATGAACACTGAAGCTTTCTTT. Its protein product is CASSEEMNTEAFF.

The CDR3 here is CASSPSGGAGYEQYF. CDR3 coding DNA: TGTGCCAGCAGCCCTAGCGGGGGGGCCGGATACGAGCAGTACTTC. This sequence joins TRBV3-1 (or the pseudogene TRBV3-2) and TRBJ2-7, with TRBD2 identical over 12 bases. This CDR3 is built from 15 residues. J gave up 4 bases and V 4 bases, and 5 bases lay outside the gene matches. In germline, CDR1 is LGHDT, CDR2 YNNKEL (reference sequence).

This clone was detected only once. As DNA, the CDR3 is TGTGCCACCAGCAGAGATGCCGGGACAGCTAATGAAAAACTGTTTTTT. Translation: CATSRDAGTANEKLFF. The chain uses TRBV15 and TRBJ1-4; 7 bases are a match to TRBD1. Germline CDR1 is LNHNV and CDR2 is YYDKDF (reference sequence). The V segment lost 0 bases and the J segment 3 bases; nucleotides outside the gene matches: 4. The CDR3 is 16 residues long.

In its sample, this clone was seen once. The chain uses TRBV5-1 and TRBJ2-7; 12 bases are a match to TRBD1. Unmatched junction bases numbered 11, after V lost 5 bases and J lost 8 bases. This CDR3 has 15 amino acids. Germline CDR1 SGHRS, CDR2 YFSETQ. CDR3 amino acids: CASSSGTGGWSKQYF. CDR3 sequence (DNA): TGCGCCAGCAGTTCAGGGACAGGGGGCTGGTCTAAGCAGTACTTC.

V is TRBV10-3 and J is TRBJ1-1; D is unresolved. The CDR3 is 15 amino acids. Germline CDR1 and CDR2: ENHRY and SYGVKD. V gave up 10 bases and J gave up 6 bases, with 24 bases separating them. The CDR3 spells CATASRIIYEAEAFF. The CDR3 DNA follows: TGTGCCACAGCAAGCCGAATAATTTACGAAGCTGAAGCTTTCTTT.

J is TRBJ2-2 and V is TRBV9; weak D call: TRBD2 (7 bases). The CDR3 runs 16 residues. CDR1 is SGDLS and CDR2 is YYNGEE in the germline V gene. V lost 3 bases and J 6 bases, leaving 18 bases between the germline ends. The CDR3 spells CASSGPRGAIPGELFF. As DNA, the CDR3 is TGTGCCAGCAGCGGTCCCCGGGGGGCGATTCCCGGGGAGCTGTTTTTT.

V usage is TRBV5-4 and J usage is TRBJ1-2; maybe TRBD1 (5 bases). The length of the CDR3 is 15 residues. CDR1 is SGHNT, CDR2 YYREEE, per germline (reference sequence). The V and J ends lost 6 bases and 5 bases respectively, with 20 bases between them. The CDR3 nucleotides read TGTGCCAGCACCTCATCGGTTTGGGGGGGGTATGGCTACACCTTC. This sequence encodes CASTSSVWGGYGYTF.

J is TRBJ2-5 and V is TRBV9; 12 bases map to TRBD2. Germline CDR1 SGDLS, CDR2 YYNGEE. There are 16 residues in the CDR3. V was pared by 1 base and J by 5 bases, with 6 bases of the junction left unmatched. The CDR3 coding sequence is TGTGCCAGCAGCGTATCTAGCGGGGGGGCCTCGGAGACCCAGTACTTC. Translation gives CASSVSSGGASETQYF.

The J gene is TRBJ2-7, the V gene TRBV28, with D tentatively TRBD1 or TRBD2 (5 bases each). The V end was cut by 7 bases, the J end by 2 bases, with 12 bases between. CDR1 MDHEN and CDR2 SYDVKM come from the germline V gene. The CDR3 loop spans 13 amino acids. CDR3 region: CASMIGGTYEQYF. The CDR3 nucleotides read TGTGCCAGCATGATTGGGGGAACCTACGAGCAGTACTTC.

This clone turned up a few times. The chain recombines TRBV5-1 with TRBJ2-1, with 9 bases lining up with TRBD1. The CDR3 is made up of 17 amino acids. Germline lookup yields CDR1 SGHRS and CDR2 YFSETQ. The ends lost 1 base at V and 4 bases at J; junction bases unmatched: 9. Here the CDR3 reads CASSLQPRDRAYNEQFF. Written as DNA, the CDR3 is TGCGCCAGCAGCTTGCAACCCCGGGACAGGGCATACAATGAGCAGTTCTTC.

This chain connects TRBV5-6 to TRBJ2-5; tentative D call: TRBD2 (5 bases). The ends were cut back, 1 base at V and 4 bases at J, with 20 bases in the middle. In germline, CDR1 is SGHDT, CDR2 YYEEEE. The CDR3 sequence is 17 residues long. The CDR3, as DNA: TGTGCCAGCAGCTTGATCCGGGGAGATCCCTCGGTAGAGACCCAGTACTTC. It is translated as CASSLIRGDPSVETQYF.

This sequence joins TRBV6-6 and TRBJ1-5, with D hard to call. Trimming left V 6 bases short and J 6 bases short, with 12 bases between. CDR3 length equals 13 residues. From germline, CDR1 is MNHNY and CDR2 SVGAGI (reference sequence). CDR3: CASRGPFPQPQHF. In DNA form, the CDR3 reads TGTGCCAGCAGAGGGCCCTTCCCTCAGCCCCAGCATTTT.

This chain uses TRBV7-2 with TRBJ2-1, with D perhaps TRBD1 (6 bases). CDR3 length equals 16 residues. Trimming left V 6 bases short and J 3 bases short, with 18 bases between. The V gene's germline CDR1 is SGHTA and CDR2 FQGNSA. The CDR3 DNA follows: TGTGCCAGCAGTATAAGGTCTGGACAGATCTACAATGAGCAGTTCTTC. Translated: CASSIRSGQIYNEQFF.

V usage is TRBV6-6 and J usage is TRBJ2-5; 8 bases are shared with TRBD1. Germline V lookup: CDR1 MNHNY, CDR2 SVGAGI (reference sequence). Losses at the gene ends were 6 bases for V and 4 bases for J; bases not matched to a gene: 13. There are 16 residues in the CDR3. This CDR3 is CASSLTGQGGSETQYF. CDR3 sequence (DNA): TGTGCCAGCAGCCTAACTGGACAGGGTGGATCAGAGACCCAGTACTTC.

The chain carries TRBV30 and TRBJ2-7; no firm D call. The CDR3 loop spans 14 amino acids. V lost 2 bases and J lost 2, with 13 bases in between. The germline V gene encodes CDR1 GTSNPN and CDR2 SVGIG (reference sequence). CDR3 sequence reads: CAWSPRPKPYEQYF. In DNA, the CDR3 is TGTGCCTGGAGTCCCCGACCCAAACCCTACGAGCAGTACTTC. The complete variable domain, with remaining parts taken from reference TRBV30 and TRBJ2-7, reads SQTIHQWPATLVQPVGSPLSLECTVEGTSNPNLYWYRQAAGRGLQLLFYSVGIGQISSEVPQNLSASRPQDRQFILSSKKLLLSDSGFYLCAWSPRPKPYEQYFGPGTRLTVT.